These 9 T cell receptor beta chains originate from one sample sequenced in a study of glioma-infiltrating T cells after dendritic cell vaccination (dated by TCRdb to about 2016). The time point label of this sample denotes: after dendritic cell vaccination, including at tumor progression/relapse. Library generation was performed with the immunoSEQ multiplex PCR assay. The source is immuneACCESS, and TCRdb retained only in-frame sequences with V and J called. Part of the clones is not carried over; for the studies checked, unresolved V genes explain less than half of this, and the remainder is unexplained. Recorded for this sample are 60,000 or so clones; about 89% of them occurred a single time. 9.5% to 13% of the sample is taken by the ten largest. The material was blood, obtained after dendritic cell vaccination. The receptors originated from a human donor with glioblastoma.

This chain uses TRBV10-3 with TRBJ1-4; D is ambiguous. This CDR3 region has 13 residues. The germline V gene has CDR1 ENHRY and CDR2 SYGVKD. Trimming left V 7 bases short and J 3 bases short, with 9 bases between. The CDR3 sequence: CAITGGANEKLFF. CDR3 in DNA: TGTGCCATCACGGGCGGGGCTAATGAAAAACTGTTTTTT.

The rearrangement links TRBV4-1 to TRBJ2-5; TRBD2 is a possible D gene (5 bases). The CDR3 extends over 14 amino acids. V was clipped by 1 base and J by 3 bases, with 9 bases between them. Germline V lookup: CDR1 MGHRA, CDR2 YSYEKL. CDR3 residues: CASSQGGRKETQYF. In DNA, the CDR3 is TGCGCCAGCAGCCAAGGAGGGCGGAAAGAGACCCAGTACTTC.

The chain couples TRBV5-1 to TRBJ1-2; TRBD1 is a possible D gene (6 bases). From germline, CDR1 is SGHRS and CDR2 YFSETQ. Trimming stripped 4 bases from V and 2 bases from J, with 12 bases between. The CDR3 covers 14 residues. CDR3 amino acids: CASSLGGTNYGYTF. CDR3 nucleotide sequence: TGCGCCAGCAGCCTGGGAGGGACAAACTATGGCTACACCTTC.

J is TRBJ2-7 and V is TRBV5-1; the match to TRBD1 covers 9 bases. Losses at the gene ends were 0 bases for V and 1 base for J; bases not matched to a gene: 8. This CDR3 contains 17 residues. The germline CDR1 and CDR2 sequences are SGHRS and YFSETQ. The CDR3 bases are TGCGCCAGCAGCTTGGAGTCCGGGGGACAGGGATCCTACGAGCAGTACTTC. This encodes CASSLESGGQGSYEQYF.

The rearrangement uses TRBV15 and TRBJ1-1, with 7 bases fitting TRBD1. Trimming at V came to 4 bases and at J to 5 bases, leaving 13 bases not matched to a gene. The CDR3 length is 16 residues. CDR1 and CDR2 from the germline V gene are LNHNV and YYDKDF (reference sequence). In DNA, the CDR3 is TGTGCCACCAGCACCCCGGGACAGCGTCAGGTAACTGAAGCTTTCTTT. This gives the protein CATSTPGQRQVTEAFF.

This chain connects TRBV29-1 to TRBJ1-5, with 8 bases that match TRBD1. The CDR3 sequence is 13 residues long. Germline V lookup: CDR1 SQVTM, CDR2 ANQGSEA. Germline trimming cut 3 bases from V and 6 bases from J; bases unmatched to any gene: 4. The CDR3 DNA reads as TGCAGCGTTGAGACAGGGGTCGCTCAGCCCCAGCATTTT. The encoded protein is CSVETGVAQPQHF.

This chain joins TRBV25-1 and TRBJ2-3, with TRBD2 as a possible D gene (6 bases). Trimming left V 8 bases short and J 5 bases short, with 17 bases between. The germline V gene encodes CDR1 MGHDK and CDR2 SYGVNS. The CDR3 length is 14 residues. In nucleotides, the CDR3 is TGTGCCAGCCGGCGGGAAGGGTATCGAGATACGCAGTATTTT. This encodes CASRREGYRDTQYF.

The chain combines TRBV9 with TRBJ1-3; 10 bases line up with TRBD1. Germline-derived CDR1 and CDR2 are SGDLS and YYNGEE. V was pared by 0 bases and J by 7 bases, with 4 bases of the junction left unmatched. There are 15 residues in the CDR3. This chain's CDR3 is CASSVAGTGVNTIYF. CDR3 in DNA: TGTGCCAGCAGCGTAGCTGGGACAGGGGTCAACACCATATATTTT.

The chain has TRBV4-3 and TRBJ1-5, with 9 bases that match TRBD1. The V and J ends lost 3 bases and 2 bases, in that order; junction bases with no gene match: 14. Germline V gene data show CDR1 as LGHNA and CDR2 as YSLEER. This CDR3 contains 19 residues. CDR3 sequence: CASSHARRQGEIGNQPQHF. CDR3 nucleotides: TGCGCCAGCAGCCACGCACGCCGACAGGGGGAAATAGGCAATCAGCCCCAGCATTTT.